This entry features one TCR beta chain sequence. Its target is unknown. This sample was included in a study of cytomegalovirus exposure and HLA in healthy donors. Study-level findings and limits: The study designated 164 TCR beta chains cytomegalovirus-associated. Sequencing likely caused a cluster of highly shared sequence variants. CMV serostatus was the only recorded immune exposure for donors.

PCR primers comprised 60 Vbeta and 13 Jbeta primers. Profiling relied on immunoSEQ multiplex PCR, and the TCRdb table lists in-frame clones only, not all of them. This table has over 70,000 clones, roughly two thirds appearing once. This clonotype was sampled from a man aged 40-49 years in good health and CMV-seropositive. Sequencing was carried out using PBMCs.

The CDR3 reads CASSGRGQASYEQYF. CDR3 sequence (DNA): TGTGCCAGCAGTGGCAGGGGACAGGCCTCCTACGAGCAGTACTTC. The V and J genes are TRBV25-1 and TRBJ2-7; 8 nucleotides match TRBD1. Per germline, CDR1 MGHDK and CDR2 SYGVNS. This CDR3 spans 15 amino acids. V lost 4 bases and J lost 0; bases outside the gene matches: 5.